This T cell receptor beta chain was obtained from a study of blood T cell repertoires in COVID-19. Study in general: T cells, B-cell-depleted T cells, or PBMCs provided the cDNA or gDNA that served as material.

The sample holds a few counts of this clone. Germline loops: CDR1 SGHDN, CDR2 FVKESK. With 0 bases removed from V and 10 bases from J, the gap between germline ends came to 12 bases. The CDR3 consists of 13 residues. The assay was immunoSEQ multiplex PCR, and TCRdb's table has in-frame clones only and misses some. The table records approximately 240,000 clones, 86% of them present only once. The specimen sequenced was peripheral blood. The genes are TRBV14 and TRBJ1-2; a possible D gene is TRBD1 (5 bases). The TCR originated in a woman aged 30 to 39 who had recovered from COVID-19. The CDR3 protein is CASSQDFAGIYTF. The CDR3, as DNA: TGTGCCAGCAGCCAAGATTTTGCAGGGATCTACACCTTC.